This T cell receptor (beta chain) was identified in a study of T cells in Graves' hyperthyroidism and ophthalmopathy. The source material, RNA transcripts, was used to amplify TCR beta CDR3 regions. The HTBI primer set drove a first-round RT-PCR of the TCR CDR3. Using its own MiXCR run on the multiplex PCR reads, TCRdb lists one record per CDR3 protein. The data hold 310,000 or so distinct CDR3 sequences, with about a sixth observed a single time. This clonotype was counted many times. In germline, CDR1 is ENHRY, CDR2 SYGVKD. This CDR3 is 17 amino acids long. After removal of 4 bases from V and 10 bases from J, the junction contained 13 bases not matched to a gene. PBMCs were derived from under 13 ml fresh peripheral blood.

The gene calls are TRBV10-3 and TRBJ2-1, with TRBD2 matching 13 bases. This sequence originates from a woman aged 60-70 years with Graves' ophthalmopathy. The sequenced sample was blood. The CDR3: CAISGGWGLAGPSEQFF. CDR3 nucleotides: TGTGCCATCAGTGGGGGTTGGGGACTAGCGGGGCCCTCGGAGCAGTTCTTC.